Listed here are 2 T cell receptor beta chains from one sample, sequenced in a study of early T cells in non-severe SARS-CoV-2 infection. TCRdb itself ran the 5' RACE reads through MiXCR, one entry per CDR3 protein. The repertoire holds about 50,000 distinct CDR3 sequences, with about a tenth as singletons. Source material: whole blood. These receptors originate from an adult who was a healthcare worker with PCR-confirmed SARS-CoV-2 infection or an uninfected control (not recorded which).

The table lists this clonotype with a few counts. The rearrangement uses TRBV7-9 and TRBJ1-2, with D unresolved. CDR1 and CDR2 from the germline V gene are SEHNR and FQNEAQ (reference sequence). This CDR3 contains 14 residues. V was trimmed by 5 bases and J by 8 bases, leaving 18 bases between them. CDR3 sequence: CASSPEGRIGGYTF. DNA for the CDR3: TGTGCCAGCAGCCCAGAAGGTCGAATTGGGGGCTACACCTTC.

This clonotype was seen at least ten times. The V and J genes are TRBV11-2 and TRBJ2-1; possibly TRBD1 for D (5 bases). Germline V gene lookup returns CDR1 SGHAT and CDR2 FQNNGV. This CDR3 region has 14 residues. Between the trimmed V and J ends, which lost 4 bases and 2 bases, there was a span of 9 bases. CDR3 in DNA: TGTGCCAGCAGCTCATCGACAGCCTACAATGAGCAGTTCTTC. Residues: CASSSSTAYNEQFF.